These 9 T cell receptor beta chains were all obtained from the same sample, sequenced in a study of T-cell reconstitution after alpha-beta-depleted transplantation in children. It was with unique molecular identifiers that the TCRbeta library was prepared. TCRdb recomputed calls from the PCR reads with MiXCR, one row per CDR3 protein. The sample includes over 550,000 distinct CDR3 sequences, about 10% of them seen just once. Source: PBMCs from the stem cell graft donor, taken from the stem cell graft. These receptors originate from a human donor who donated a stem cell graft to a child with acute myeloid leukemia.

This clonotype was seen once. J is TRBJ2-3 and V is TRBV2; D unclear. Looked up from germline, CDR1 is SNHLY and CDR2 is FYNNEI. V was clipped by 6 bases and J by 6 bases, with 13 bases between them. The CDR3 is 13 residues long. The CDR3 nucleotides are TGTGCCAGCAGACCCTCGGTGGTGGATACGCAGTATTTT. Protein product: CASRPSVVDTQYF.

In this sample, this clonotype turned up many times. This chain joins TRBV5-1 and TRBJ2-2; TRBD2 aligns across 11 bases. The CDR3 totals 18 residues. Trimming at V came to 4 bases and at J to 2 bases, leaving 10 bases not matched to a gene. Per the germline V gene, CDR1 is SGHRS and CDR2 is YFSETQ. Here the CDR3 DNA reads TGCGCCAGCAGCCCAAGGCGTAGCGGGAGGGCCAACACCGGGGAGCTGTTTTTT. It yields the protein CASSPRRSGRANTGELFF.

The chain is built from TRBV12-3 or TRBV12-4 and TRBJ2-3; TRBD2 is a possible D gene (6 bases). Deletions cut 5 bases from V and 4 bases from J, with 16 bases between. The CDR3 covers 15 residues. The CDR3 loop reads CASSPAGGPADTQYF. The DNA for the CDR3 is TGTGCCAGCAGTCCCGCAGGAGGGCCAGCAGATACGCAGTATTTT.

The J gene is TRBJ1-3, the V gene TRBV29-1; possible D gene TRBD1, 5 bases. The CDR3 has 16 residues. Trimming pared 5 bases from V and 2 bases from J, leaving 19 bases between. The germline V gene encodes CDR1 SQVTM and CDR2 ANQGSEA. The CDR3 DNA sequence: TGCAGCGTTAGCCCCGACGGGGGGGTTGCTGGAAACACCATATATTTT. This gives the protein CSVSPDGGVAGNTIYF.

This clonotype was recorded many times. The CDR3 nucleotides read TGTGCCAGCAGGCGCCCTGGGGCGGGAGGGCCCGAGAGAGATACGCAGTATTTT. Encoded protein: CASRRPGAGGPERDTQYF. This chain uses TRBV28 with TRBJ2-3, with 9 nucleotides matching TRBD2. Looked up from germline, CDR1 is MDHEN and CDR2 is SYDVKM. Losses at the gene ends were 6 bases for V and 5 bases for J; bases not matched to a gene: 18. This CDR3 comprises 18 residues.

The chain links TRBV20-1 to TRBJ1-5; TRBD1 aligns across 7 bases. This CDR3 contains 15 residues. V dropped 5 bases and J dropped 2; count of bases not matched to a gene: 9. The germline CDR1 and CDR2 sequences are DFQATT and SNEGSKA (reference sequence). The CDR3 spells CSAGEGAVGNQPQHF. The CDR3, as DNA: TGCAGTGCTGGGGAGGGGGCGGTAGGCAATCAGCCCCAGCATTTT.

V is TRBV3-1 and J is TRBJ2-5; possibly TRBD2 for D (6 bases). This CDR3 is built from 15 residues. V lost 4 bases to trimming and J lost 1 base, with 13 bases between them. Germline V CDR1 and CDR2: LGHDT, YNNKEL (reference sequence). CDR3 in amino acids: CASSPPGALQETQYF. CDR3 coding DNA: TGTGCCAGCAGCCCCCCGGGAGCCCTCCAAGAGACCCAGTACTTC.

This clonotype has just a few counts. The rearrangement joins TRBV28 to TRBJ2-1, with 8 positions matching TRBD2. V gave up 8 bases and J gave up 7 bases; unmatched junction bases: 16. The CDR3 has 16 amino acids. In germline, CDR1 is MDHEN, CDR2 SYDVKM. The CDR3 DNA reads TGTGCCAGCCGAGGGAACGGGAGGGGGTTATTGAATGAGCAGTTCTTC. Protein product: CASRGNGRGLLNEQFF.

This chain joins TRBV29-1 and TRBJ1-5; D perhaps matches TRBD1 (5 bases). The V end lost 6 bases, the J end lost 4 bases, and 22 bases lay between the germline ends. Germline assignment: CDR1 SQVTM and CDR2 ANQGSEA. The CDR3 has 16 amino acids. This chain's CDR3 is CSVLTKGTGGNQPQHF. The CDR3 nucleotides read TGCAGCGTACTTACCAAAGGGACGGGTGGGAATCAGCCCCAGCATTTT.